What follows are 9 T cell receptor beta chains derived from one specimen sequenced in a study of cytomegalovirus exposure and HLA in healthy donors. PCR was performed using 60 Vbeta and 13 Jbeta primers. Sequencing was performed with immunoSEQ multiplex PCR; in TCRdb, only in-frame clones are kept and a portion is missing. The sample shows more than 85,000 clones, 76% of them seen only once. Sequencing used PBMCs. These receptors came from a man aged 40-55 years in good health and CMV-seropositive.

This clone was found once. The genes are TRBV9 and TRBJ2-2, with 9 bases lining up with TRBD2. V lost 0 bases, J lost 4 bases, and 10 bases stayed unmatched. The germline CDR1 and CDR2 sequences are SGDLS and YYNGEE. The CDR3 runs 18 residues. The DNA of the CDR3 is TGTGCCAGCAGCGTAGCTAGTAGCGGGGGCTCGGGCACCGGGGAGCTGTTTTTT. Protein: CASSVASSGGSGTGELFF. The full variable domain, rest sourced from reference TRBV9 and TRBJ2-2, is DSGVTQTPKHLITATGQRVTLRCSPRSGDLSVYWYQQSLDQGLQFLIQYYNGEERAKGNILERFSAQQFPDLHSELNLSSLELGDSALYFCASSVASSGGSGTGELFFGEGSRLTVL.

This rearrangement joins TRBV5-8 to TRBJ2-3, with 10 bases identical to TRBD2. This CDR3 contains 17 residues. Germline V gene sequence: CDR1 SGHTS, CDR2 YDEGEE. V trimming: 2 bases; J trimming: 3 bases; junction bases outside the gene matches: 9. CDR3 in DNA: TGTGCCAGCAGCTTTAAGCGGGGGGGCCGGAGGACAGATACGCAGTATTTT. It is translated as CASSFKRGGRRTDTQYF.

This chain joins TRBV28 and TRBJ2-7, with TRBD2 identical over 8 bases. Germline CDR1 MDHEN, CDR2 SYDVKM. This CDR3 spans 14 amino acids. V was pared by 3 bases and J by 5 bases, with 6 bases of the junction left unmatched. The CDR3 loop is CASSLTSEVHEQYF. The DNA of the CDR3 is TGTGCCAGCAGTTTGACTAGCGAAGTACACGAGCAGTACTTC.

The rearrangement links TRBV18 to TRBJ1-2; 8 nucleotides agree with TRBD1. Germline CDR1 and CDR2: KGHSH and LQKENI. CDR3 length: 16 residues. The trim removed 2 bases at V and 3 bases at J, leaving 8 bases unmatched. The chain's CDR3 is CASSPFPGQEYYGYTF. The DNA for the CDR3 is TGTGCCAGCTCACCATTTCCGGGACAGGAATACTATGGCTACACCTTC.

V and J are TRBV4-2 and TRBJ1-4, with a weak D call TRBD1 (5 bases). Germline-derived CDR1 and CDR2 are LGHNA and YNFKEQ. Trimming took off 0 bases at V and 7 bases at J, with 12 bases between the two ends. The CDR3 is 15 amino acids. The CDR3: CASSQERGSVEKLFF. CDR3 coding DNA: TGTGCCAGCAGCCAAGAGCGGGGCTCGGTTGAAAAACTGTTTTTT.

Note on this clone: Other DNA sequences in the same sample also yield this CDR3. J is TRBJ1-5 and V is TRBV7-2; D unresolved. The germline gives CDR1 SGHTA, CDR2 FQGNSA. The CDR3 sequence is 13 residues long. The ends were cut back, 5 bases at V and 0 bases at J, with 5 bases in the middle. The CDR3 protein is CASSPFSNQPQHF. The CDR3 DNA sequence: TGTGCCAGCAGCCCTTTTAGCAATCAGCCCCAGCATTTT.

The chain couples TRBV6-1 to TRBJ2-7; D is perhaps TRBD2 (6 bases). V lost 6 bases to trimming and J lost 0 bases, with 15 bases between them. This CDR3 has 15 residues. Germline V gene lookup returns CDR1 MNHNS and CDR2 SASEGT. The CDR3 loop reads CASSPSGPSSYEQYF. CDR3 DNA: TGTGCCAGCAGCCCAAGCGGGCCTAGCTCCTACGAGCAGTACTTC.

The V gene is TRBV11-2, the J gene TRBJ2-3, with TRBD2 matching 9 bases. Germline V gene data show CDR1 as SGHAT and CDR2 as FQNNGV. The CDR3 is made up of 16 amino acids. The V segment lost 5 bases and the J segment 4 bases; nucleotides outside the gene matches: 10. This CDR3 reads CASSRGAGGSSDTQYF. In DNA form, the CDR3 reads TGTGCCAGCAGCCGAGGGGCGGGGGGGTCTTCAGATACGCAGTATTTT.

The CDR3 sequence is CASSVATTGTERKSSYNEQFF. Here the CDR3 DNA reads TGTGCCAGCAGCGTAGCTACAACAGGGACGGAACGGAAGAGCTCCTACAATGAGCAGTTCTTC. This rearrangement joins TRBV9 to TRBJ2-1, with D perhaps TRBD1 (6 bases). V lost 0 bases and J lost 0, with 25 bases in between. The CDR3 length is 21 residues. Germline assignment: CDR1 SGDLS and CDR2 YYNGEE.